Following are 26 T cell receptor beta chains from one sample sequenced in a study of blood T cells in healthy people across ages. Together with a sample-barcoded 5' primer, a J-beta primer mix was included in a second PCR lasting roughly 6 to 12 cycles. MiXCR was run by TCRdb on the 5' RACE reads, yielding one entry per CDR3 protein. The table records over a million distinct CDR3 sequences, around 59% of them present only once. What was sequenced was blood. The receptors derive from a young man in good health.

The chain employs TRBV27 and TRBJ2-7; 10 bases are shared with TRBD2. This CDR3 spans 15 amino acids. The trim removed 6 bases at V and 4 bases at J, leaving 9 bases unmatched. CDR1 MNHEY and CDR2 SMNVEV come from the germline V gene (reference sequence). CDR3 in amino acids: CASRARTSGRYEQYF. In nucleotides, the CDR3 is TGTGCCAGCAGGGCCCGGACTAGCGGAAGGTACGAGCAGTACTTC.

The DNA of the CDR3 is TGCGCCAGCTCCTATGATGGGGGGACCCCTTATGGCTACACCTTC. It specifies CASSYDGGTPYGYTF. The genes are TRBV10-2 and TRBJ1-2, with TRBD1 as a possible D gene (5 bases). Trimming stripped 8 bases from V and 5 bases from J, with 21 bases between. Germline CDR1 and CDR2: WSHSY and SAAADI. The CDR3 covers 15 residues.

The rearrangement joins TRBV4-1 to TRBJ2-5; no definite D call. The CDR3 has 12 amino acids. V gave up 0 bases and J gave up 7 bases, with 6 bases separating them. CDR1 is MGHRA, CDR2 YSYEKL, per germline. CDR3 protein: CASSQDLLTQYF. The CDR3 nucleotides are TGCGCCAGCAGCCAAGATCTTTTGACCCAGTACTTC.

This clonotype showed up just a few times. V is TRBV15 and J is TRBJ1-6; no clear D gene. Per germline, CDR1 LNHNV and CDR2 YYDKDF (reference sequence). The CDR3 is 12 residues long. Deletions cut 1 base from V and 7 bases from J, with 2 bases between. The CDR3 is CATSRANSPLHF. The CDR3 DNA follows: TGTGCCACCAGCAGAGCCAATTCACCCCTCCACTTT.

The V and J genes are TRBV29-1 and TRBJ1-2; D not resolved. Germline V gene lookup returns CDR1 SQVTM and CDR2 ANQGSEA. The ends were cut back, 3 bases at V and 6 bases at J, with 14 bases in the middle. There are 13 residues in the CDR3. CDR3 in DNA: TGCAGCGTTGATATTGGCCAGACTGATGGCTACACCTTC. This sequence encodes CSVDIGQTDGYTF.

The genes are TRBV6-1 and TRBJ2-4, with TRBD1 matching over 10 bases. From germline, CDR1 is MNHNS and CDR2 SASEGT. The CDR3 is 12 amino acids. V was clipped by 9 bases and J by 7 bases; unmatched bases: 3. CDR3 in amino acids: CASGQGGNIQYF. CDR3 nucleotide sequence: TGTGCCAGTGGACAGGGGGGTAACATTCAGTACTTC.

J is TRBJ2-3 and V is TRBV4-2; D gene ambiguous. Per germline, CDR1 LGHNA and CDR2 YNFKEQ. Trimming took off 0 bases at V and 2 bases at J, with 9 bases between the two ends. The CDR3 has 15 amino acids. CDR3 DNA: TGTGCCAGCAGCCAAGATGACCGCCCCACAGATACGCAGTATTTT. This codes for CASSQDDRPTDTQYF.

The rearrangement uses TRBV28 and TRBJ2-4, with D possibly being TRBD2 (5 bases). The DNA matches TRBJ2-5 better at its end, which makes the J call doubtful. Germline loops: CDR1 MDHEN, CDR2 SYDVKM. CDR3 size: 18 residues. CDR3 sequence reads: CASSFSRRDEAVRETQYF. The CDR3 nucleotides read TGTGCCAGCAGTTTCTCCCGCCGGGATGAGGCTGTTAGAGAGACCCAGTACTTC.

The chain joins TRBV7-9 to TRBJ2-1; a weak D match, TRBD2 (6 bases). Between the trimmed V and J ends, which lost 1 base and 6 bases, there was a span of 22 bases. The V gene's germline CDR1 is SEHNR and CDR2 FQNEAQ (reference sequence). The CDR3 covers 18 residues. The CDR3 nucleotides read TGTGCCAGCAGCTTAGGGTTCGGAGTAGCGGACGGTTCCAATGAGCAGTTCTTC. This translates into CASSLGFGVADGSNEQFF.

As regards this clonotype: The junction does not match germline at one end; this may be a read error. This sequence joins TRBV27 and TRBJ2-7; 7 nucleotides agree with TRBD1. The CDR3 length is 17 residues. Germline assignment: CDR1 MNHEY and CDR2 SMNVEV (reference sequence). In DNA form, the CDR3 reads TGTGCCAGCAGTTTATACTTTCTTGGGACAGCTAACTACAAGCAGTACTTC. It yields the protein CASSLYFLGTANYKQYF.

The rearrangement joins TRBV4-3 to TRBJ1-2; 10 bases fit TRBD1. Losses at the gene ends were 0 bases for V and 8 bases for J; bases not matched to a gene: 6. The germline CDR1 and CDR2 sequences are LGHNA and YSLEER. This CDR3 is 15 amino acids long. Here the CDR3 reads CASSQEVGQGYGYTF. CDR3 nucleotide sequence: TGCGCCAGCAGCCAAGAGGTGGGACAGGGGTACGGCTACACCTTC.

The chain uses TRBV14 and TRBJ2-1; the D gene could be TRBD1 or TRBD2 (5 bases each). Germline V lookup: CDR1 SGHDN, CDR2 FVKESK. The CDR3 is made up of 16 amino acids. The V and J ends lost 1 base and 1 base respectively, with 11 bases between them. In DNA, the CDR3 is TGTGCCAGCAGCCAAGTACGGGGACCTTCCTACAATGAGCAGTTCTTC. Protein product: CASSQVRGPSYNEQFF.

This chain links TRBV7-9 with TRBJ1-4; no clear D gene. Germline CDR1 reads SEHNR; CDR2 reads FQNEAQ (reference sequence). CDR3 length: 14 residues. V was cut by 1 base and J by 4 bases, with 7 bases left in between. DNA for the CDR3: TGTGCCAGCAGCTTAGATGCCTATAATGAAAAACTGTTTTTT. Its protein is CASSLDAYNEKLFF.

Only a few counts were recorded for this clonotype. This rearrangement joins TRBV27 to TRBJ1-2, with D possibly matching TRBD1 (5 bases). The CDR3 spans 15 residues. V was pared by 6 bases and J by 4 bases, with 18 bases between. The germline CDR1 and CDR2 sequences are MNHEY and SMNVEV (reference sequence). CDR3 residues: CASSFGPQRGYGYTF. For the CDR3, the DNA is TGTGCCAGCAGCTTCGGCCCCCAGAGGGGCTATGGCTACACCTTC.

This clonotype was seen repeatedly, ten times or more. The chain has TRBV29-1 and TRBJ2-1, with D hard to call. V shed 3 bases and J shed 4 bases, with 7 bases lying between them. The CDR3 consists of 12 residues. CDR1 is SQVTM and CDR2 is ANQGSEA in the germline V gene. The chain's CDR3 is CSVEGLYNEQFF. The CDR3 DNA sequence: TGCAGCGTTGAGGGCCTTTACAATGAGCAGTTCTTC.

This clonotype was picked up a small number of times. V is TRBV7-9 and J is TRBJ2-3; no definite D call. Trimming stripped 3 bases from V and 0 bases from J, with 19 bases between. This CDR3 has 18 amino acids. The germline V gene encodes CDR1 SEHNR and CDR2 FQNEAQ (reference sequence). The CDR3 protein is CASSFISYDDFSTDTQYF. The CDR3 DNA sequence: TGTGCCAGCAGCTTTATTAGCTACGATGACTTTAGCACAGATACGCAGTATTTT. The full variable domain, rest sourced from reference TRBV7-9 and TRBJ2-3, is DTGVSQNPRHKITKRGQNVTFRCDPISEHNRLYWYRQTLGQGPEFLTYFQNEAQLEKSRLLSDRFSAERPKGSFSTLEIQRTEQGDSAMYLCASSFISYDDFSTDTQYFGPGTRLTVL.

V is TRBV6-2 or TRBV6-3 and J is TRBJ2-7; unclear D gene. The CDR3 runs 14 residues. The ends were cut back, 3 bases at V and 4 bases at J, with 13 bases in the middle. Germline V gene data show CDR1 as MNHEY and CDR2 as SVGEGT. The CDR3 region is CASSYSRPQYEQYF. In nucleotides, the CDR3 is TGTGCCAGCAGTTATTCGAGGCCCCAGTACGAGCAGTACTTC.

This clonotype appeared a few times. The rearrangement uses TRBV5-1 and TRBJ2-7; weak D call: TRBD1 (6 bases). The V and J ends lost 4 bases and 6 bases respectively, with 14 bases between them. The CDR3 spans 13 residues. The germline V gene has CDR1 SGHRS and CDR2 YFSETQ. The CDR3 nucleotides read TGCGCCAGCAGCCCCCGTGAAGGGGGCGAGCAGTACTTC. As protein: CASSPREGGEQYF. Full variable domain (remainder filled in from reference TRBV5-1 and TRBJ2-7): KAGVTQTPRYLIKTRGQQVTLSCSPISGHRSVSWYQQTPGQGLQFLFEYFSETQRNKGNFPGRFSGRQFSNSRSEMNVSTLELGDSALYLCASSPREGGEQYFGPGTRLTVT.

The rearrangement uses TRBV6-1 and TRBJ1-1, with TRBD1 as a possible D gene (6 bases). Trimming removed 0 bases from V and 8 bases from J, with 10 bases in between. CDR3 size: 13 residues. CDR1 is MNHNS and CDR2 is SASEGT in the germline V gene. This CDR3 reads CASSEARGQEAFF. The CDR3 DNA follows: TGTGCCAGCAGTGAAGCGCGAGGACAGGAAGCTTTCTTT.

In this sample, this clonotype turned up a few times. The chain recombines TRBV3-1 with TRBJ2-7, with 8 bases lining up with TRBD1. V shed 1 base, J shed 5 bases, and the junction held 7 bases outside the gene matches. In germline, CDR1 is LGHDT, CDR2 YNNKEL (reference sequence). The CDR3 runs 15 residues. This CDR3 is CASSQGGTGSDEQYF. CDR3 bases: TGTGCCAGCAGCCAAGGCGGGACAGGCAGTGACGAGCAGTACTTC.

This clonotype has just a few counts. This rearrangement joins TRBV29-1 to TRBJ1-2, with 7 bases fitting TRBD1. This CDR3 has 16 amino acids. Per germline, CDR1 SQVTM and CDR2 ANQGSEA. V was clipped by 3 bases and J by 5 bases; unmatched bases: 15. CDR3: CSVDGQGVGASYGYTF. The CDR3 nucleotides read TGCAGCGTTGACGGGCAGGGGGTTGGGGCGTCGTATGGCTACACCTTC.

This chain connects TRBV27 to TRBJ2-5; 8 bases are a match to TRBD2. Unmatched junction bases numbered 10, after V lost 5 bases and J lost 2 bases. The CDR3 extends over 16 amino acids. From germline, CDR1 is MNHEY and CDR2 SMNVEV (reference sequence). The CDR3 coding sequence is TGTGCCAGCAGTCCCGGGGTTAGCGGGGCACAAGAGACCCAGTACTTC. Its protein product is CASSPGVSGAQETQYF.

This clonotype turned up a few times. The chain links TRBV20-1 to TRBJ2-7; D is perhaps TRBD1 (6 bases). This CDR3 has 15 residues. Trimming took off 6 bases at V and 3 bases at J, with 21 bases between the two ends. Germline lookup yields CDR1 DFQATT and CDR2 SNEGSKA (reference sequence). CDR3 coding DNA: TGCAGTGCCTGGCCCCCGACAGGAGACATCTACGAGCAGTACTTC. This translates into CSAWPPTGDIYEQYF.

This chain links TRBV6-5 with TRBJ1-1; D is ambiguous. V was trimmed by 1 base and J by 7 bases, leaving 10 bases between them. The CDR3 has 13 residues. CDR1 and CDR2 (germline): MNHEY, SVGAGI. The CDR3 nucleotides are TGTGCCAGCAGTTACTTCGGGCAGCGTGAAGCTTTCTTT. Translation: CASSYFGQREAFF.

The chain links TRBV7-8 to TRBJ1-5, with D perhaps TRBD1 (6 bases). This CDR3 region has 18 residues. The V and J ends lost 1 base and 0 bases respectively, with 16 bases between them. Germline V lookup: CDR1 SGHVS, CDR2 FQNEAQ. CDR3 sequence (DNA): TGTGCCAGCAGCTTAGACAGGGAACAGCCCTATAGCAATCAGCCCCAGCATTTT. Protein product: CASSLDREQPYSNQPQHF.

This clonotype has a single count. The V gene is TRBV27, the J gene TRBJ2-3; 11 bases match TRBD2. The germline V gene encodes CDR1 MNHEY and CDR2 SMNVEV (reference sequence). V was clipped by 4 bases and J by 5 bases; unmatched bases: 8. The CDR3 contains 16 residues. The CDR3 nucleotides are TGTGCCAGCAGTTCGCTAGCGGGAGGTCGGGGAGATACGCAGTATTTT. As protein: CASSSLAGGRGDTQYF.